Here is one TCR beta chain with its context. Its specificity is unknown. This entry is derived from a study of OX40 agonist ivuxolimab in advanced cancers. Study information: Every patient in dose escalation had hepatocellular carcinoma, melanoma, renal cell or head and neck cancer. Findings of the study overall: On average, a greater number of expanded clones characterised CD8+ T cells relative to CD4+.

The method was immunoSEQ multiplex PCR; TCRdb's version includes in-frame clones alone and lacks a portion of them. The data show some 43,000 clones, around 85% seen once. The CDR3 covers 14 residues. CDR1 and CDR2 from the germline V gene are MGHRA and YSYEKL. J gave up 13 bases and V 3 bases, and 14 bases lay outside the gene matches. This sequence was found in an adult with an advanced solid tumor such as melanoma, head and neck, liver or kidney cancer. The chain recombines TRBV4-1 with TRBJ1-2; 7 nucleotides align to TRBD1. Sample: CD4+ or CD8+ T cells sorted from blood, taken in a trial of the OX40 agonist ivuxolimab. The CDR3 protein is CASSHQGQSRGFTF. As DNA, the CDR3 is TGCGCCAGCAGCCACCAGGGACAGTCCCGGGGATTCACCTTC.